The 20 T cell receptor beta chains in this list originate from one sample, sequenced in a study of T cells in localized non-small cell lung cancer (dated by TCRdb to the early 2020s). Preparation of the library involved the immunoSEQ multiplex PCR assay. What TCRdb holds here is the immuneACCESS table cut down to in-frame rearrangements. Part of the clones is not present; checked against another copy, under half of the missing clones reflect an unresolved V gene, and the others are unexplained. For this sample there are 19,000 or so clones; nearly 90% appear just once. Roughly 30% of the sample is held by the ten biggest clonotypes. Sample: peripheral blood mononuclear cells, taken before any cancer treatment. The receptors originated from a male donor older than 55 with stage II lung adenocarcinoma.

This sequence joins TRBV11-2 and TRBJ2-3, with 8 bases aligning to TRBD2. The CDR3 sequence is 15 residues long. The V segment lost 6 bases and the J segment 2 bases; nucleotides outside the gene matches: 7. Germline V gene lookup returns CDR1 SGHAT and CDR2 FQNNGV. CDR3 coding DNA: TGTGCCAGCAGTTTTAGCGGGAAGGTCACAGATACGCAGTATTTT. It codes for CASSFSGKVTDTQYF.

This chain joins TRBV10-2 and TRBJ1-2; D gene ambiguous. Germline CDR1 and CDR2: WSHSY and SAAADI. Trimming shortened V by 2 bases and J by 0 bases, and 4 bases separated the two germline ends. The CDR3 length is 13 residues. CDR3: CASSELANYGYTF. The CDR3 nucleotides read TGCGCCAGCAGTGAGCTGGCTAACTATGGCTACACCTTC.

The rearrangement joins TRBV2 to TRBJ1-5; TRBD1 is a possible D gene (5 bases). Trimming pared 10 bases from V and 7 bases from J, leaving 17 bases between. Germline CDR1 reads SNHLY; CDR2 reads FYNNEI. CDR3 length: 13 amino acids. CDR3 sequence reads: CATQRGEGQPQHF. CDR3 DNA: TGTGCCACTCAGCGGGGGGAAGGGCAGCCCCAGCATTTT.

The chain combines TRBV5-4 with TRBJ2-1; D possibly corresponds to TRBD2 (6 bases). Looked up from germline, CDR1 is SGHNT and CDR2 is YYREEE (reference sequence). CDR3 length: 14 residues. Trimming pared 4 bases from V and 11 bases from J, leaving 19 bases between. CDR3 amino acids: CASSLEGGRDKQFF. For the CDR3, the DNA is TGTGCCAGCAGCCTCGAAGGAGGGCGAGACAAGCAGTTCTTC.

V and J are TRBV6-6 and TRBJ2-7; D is perhaps TRBD1 (6 bases). Trimming took off 6 bases at V and 4 bases at J, with 13 bases between the two ends. Germline CDR1 and CDR2: MNHNY and SVGAGI (reference sequence). The CDR3 has 13 residues. CDR3 protein: CASRLQGRYEQYF. In DNA form, the CDR3 reads TGTGCCAGCAGGCTACAGGGAAGGTACGAGCAGTACTTC.

The chain joins TRBV5-1 to TRBJ2-1, with D perhaps matching TRBD1 (6 bases). The CDR3 is made up of 15 amino acids. V was cut by 0 bases and J by 0 bases, with 7 bases left in between. The germline gives CDR1 SGHRS, CDR2 YFSETQ. CDR3 residues: CASSLGTASYNEQFF. In nucleotides, the CDR3 is TGCGCCAGCAGCTTGGGGACAGCCTCCTACAATGAGCAGTTCTTC.

For the CDR3, the DNA is TGCGCCAGCAGCTTGGCCGGACTAGCGAACAATGAGCAGTTCTTC. Its protein product is CASSLAGLANNEQFF. The V call is TRBV5-1, the J call TRBJ2-1; 9 bases align to TRBD2. The germline V gene encodes CDR1 SGHRS and CDR2 YFSETQ. The CDR3 totals 15 residues. Trimming removed 0 bases from V and 5 bases from J; junction bases left unmatched: 3.

This chain joins TRBV7-2 and TRBJ2-7; the match to TRBD2 covers 12 bases. CDR1 and CDR2 from the germline V gene are SGHTA and FQGNSA. Unmatched junction bases numbered 6, after V lost 7 bases and J lost 2 bases. This CDR3 has 15 residues. CDR3 bases: TGTGCCAGCACCGGACTAGCGGGACTCGCCTACGAGCAGTACTTC. This translates into CASTGLAGLAYEQYF.

The chain combines TRBV28 with TRBJ1-1, with TRBD1 matching 9 bases. The CDR3 contains 15 residues. The trim removed 5 bases at V and 7 bases at J, leaving 11 bases unmatched. Germline CDR1 reads MDHEN; CDR2 reads SYDVKM. The DNA of the CDR3 is TGTGCCAGCAGTACCCCAGGACAGGGGCGTGGTGAAGCTTTCTTT. It specifies CASSTPGQGRGEAFF.

A word on this clone: The conserved phenylalanine or tryptophan is not found at the CDR3 terminus, so this likely reflects a read error. It is unclear where the CDR3 begins or ends on the DNA, so no DNA is shown, and the CDR3 is as TCRdb lists it. The chain joins TRBV7-8 to TRBJ2-3; TRBD2 is the table's D call, not checked against the DNA. Germline CDR1 SGHVS, CDR2 FQNEAQ. The CDR3 is 16 amino acids in total, end residues counted. CDR3 protein: CASSLAKASGRALLSP.

The chain combines TRBV9 with TRBJ2-1, with D hard to call. Germline CDR1 SGDLS, CDR2 YYNGEE. V dropped 0 bases and J dropped 8 bases, with 12 bases sitting between them. The CDR3 totals 14 residues. The chain's CDR3 is CASSVATRQDEQFF. The CDR3 bases are TGTGCCAGCAGCGTAGCGACCCGCCAGGATGAGCAGTTCTTC.

This clone was counted only a few times. The chain carries TRBV28 and TRBJ1-1; D unresolved. The CDR3 runs 12 residues. V was clipped by 7 bases and J by 1 base, with 7 bases between them. Germline CDR1 and CDR2: MDHEN and SYDVKM. The CDR3 spells CASTPRNTEAFF. The CDR3, as DNA: TGTGCCAGCACCCCAAGGAACACTGAAGCTTTCTTT.

This clone was found once. V usage is TRBV6-1 and J usage is TRBJ2-7; maybe TRBD2 (5 bases). Germline V gene sequence: CDR1 MNHNS, CDR2 SASEGT. Trimming stripped 6 bases from V and 9 bases from J, with 15 bases between. This CDR3 has 12 amino acids. The CDR3 region is CASRTDSGRQYF. The CDR3, as DNA: TGTGCCAGCAGGACGGACTCGGGCCGGCAGTACTTC.

The chain uses TRBV5-1 and TRBJ2-2, with 8 positions matching TRBD2. The CDR3 is 16 residues long. Trimming at V came to 4 bases and at J to 1 base, leaving 6 bases not matched to a gene. Germline lookup yields CDR1 SGHRS and CDR2 YFSETQ. CDR3 sequence (DNA): TGCGCCAGCAGCCGAATACTAGCGGTGAACACCGGGGAGCTGTTTTTT. It translates to CASSRILAVNTGELFF.

The chain combines TRBV11-3 with TRBJ2-5, with D unclear. This CDR3 has 16 amino acids. Germline V gene lookup returns CDR1 SGHNT and CDR2 YENEEA. The V and J ends lost 1 base and 4 bases respectively, with 16 bases between them. The CDR3 loop is CASSLGPPSVGETQYF. CDR3 nucleotide sequence: TGTGCCAGCAGCTTAGGTCCCCCTTCTGTGGGAGAGACCCAGTACTTC.

The chain employs TRBV4-2 and TRBJ2-1; D gene uncertain. V gave up 0 bases and J gave up 10 bases, with 10 bases separating them. This CDR3 comprises 13 residues. Germline CDR1 LGHNA, CDR2 YNFKEQ. The CDR3 sequence is CASSQDREREQFF. The CDR3 region has the DNA TGTGCCAGCAGCCAAGACCGAGAGAGGGAGCAGTTCTTC.

This clone was counted a few times. The V gene is TRBV28, the J gene TRBJ1-3; the D is unclear. Germline V gene data show CDR1 as MDHEN and CDR2 as SYDVKM. This CDR3 has 16 amino acids. Trimming shortened V by 3 bases and J by 0 bases, and 12 bases separated the two germline ends. CDR3 protein: CASSLTTDVSGNTIYF. In DNA form, the CDR3 reads TGTGCCAGCAGTTTGACGACCGACGTCTCTGGAAACACCATATATTTT.

In this sample, this clone is medium-sized. The V and J genes are TRBV28 and TRBJ1-5, with D unclear. The germline V and J ends were trimmed by 4 bases and 0 bases, with 7 bases remaining between them. The CDR3 covers 14 residues. Germline V lookup: CDR1 MDHEN, CDR2 SYDVKM. As DNA, the CDR3 is TGTGCCAGCAGTTCGACTGGTAGCAATCAGCCCCAGCATTTT. Amino acids: CASSSTGSNQPQHF.

The rearrangement links TRBV29-1 to TRBJ1-1; TRBD1 is a possible D gene (6 bases). This CDR3 is 13 amino acids long. Trimming pared 4 bases from V and 4 bases from J, leaving 13 bases between. CDR1 is SQVTM and CDR2 is ANQGSEA in the germline V gene. The CDR3 DNA reads TGCAGCGTTGTTAGGGGGGAAGGCACTGAAGCTTTCTTT. Its translation: CSVVRGEGTEAFF. Full variable domain (missing parts from reference TRBV29-1 and TRBJ1-1): SAVISQKPSRDICQRGTSLTIQCQVDSQVTMMFWYRQQPGQSLTLIATANQGSEATYESGFVIDKFPISRPNLTFSTLTVSNMSPEDSSIYLCSVVRGEGTEAFFGQGTRLTVV.

This chain uses TRBV19 with TRBJ2-7, with D perhaps matching TRBD1 or TRBD2 (7 bases each). This CDR3 contains 14 residues. Looked up from germline, CDR1 is LNHDA and CDR2 is SQIVND (reference sequence). The ends were cut back, 6 bases at V and 7 bases at J, with 19 bases in the middle. The CDR3 sequence is CASRRQGGDGEQYF. Written as DNA, the CDR3 is TGTGCCAGTAGAAGACAGGGAGGGGACGGGGAGCAGTACTTC.